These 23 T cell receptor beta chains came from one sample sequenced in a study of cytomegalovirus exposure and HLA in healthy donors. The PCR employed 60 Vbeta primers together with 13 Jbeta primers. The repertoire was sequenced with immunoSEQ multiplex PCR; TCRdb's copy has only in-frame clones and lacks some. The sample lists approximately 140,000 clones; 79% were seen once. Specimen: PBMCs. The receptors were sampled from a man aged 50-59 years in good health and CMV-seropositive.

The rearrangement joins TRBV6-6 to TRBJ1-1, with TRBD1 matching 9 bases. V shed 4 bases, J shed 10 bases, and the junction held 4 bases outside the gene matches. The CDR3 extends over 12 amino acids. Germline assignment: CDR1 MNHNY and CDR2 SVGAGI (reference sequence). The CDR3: CASSSPDRGAFF. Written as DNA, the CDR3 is TGTGCCAGCAGTTCCCCGGACAGGGGAGCTTTCTTT.

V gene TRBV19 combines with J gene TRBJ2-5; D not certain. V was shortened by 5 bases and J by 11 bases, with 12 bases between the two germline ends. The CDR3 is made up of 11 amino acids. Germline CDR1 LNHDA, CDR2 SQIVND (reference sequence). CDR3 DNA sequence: TGTGCCAGTAGTGCTTATCGAGAGCAGTACTTC. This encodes CASSAYREQYF.

The CDR3 reads CASSLARGLYQPQHF. DNA for the CDR3: TGCGCCAGCAGCCTCGCAAGGGGCCTCTATCAGCCCCAGCATTTT. The V and J genes are TRBV5-1 and TRBJ1-5, with a possible D match to TRBD1 (5 bases). Germline V gene lookup returns CDR1 SGHRS and CDR2 YFSETQ. The CDR3 contains 15 residues. Trimming pared 4 bases from V and 5 bases from J, leaving 16 bases between.

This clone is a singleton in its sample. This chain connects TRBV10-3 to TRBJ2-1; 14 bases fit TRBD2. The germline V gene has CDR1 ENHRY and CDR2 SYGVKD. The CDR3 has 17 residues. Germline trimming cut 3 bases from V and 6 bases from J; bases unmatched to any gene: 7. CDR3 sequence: CAISERGTSGSGNEQFF. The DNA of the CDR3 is TGTGCCATCAGTGAACGGGGGACTAGCGGGAGTGGCAATGAGCAGTTCTTC.

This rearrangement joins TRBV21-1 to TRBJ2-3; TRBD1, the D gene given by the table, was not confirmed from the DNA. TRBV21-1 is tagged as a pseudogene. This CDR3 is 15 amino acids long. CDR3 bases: TGTGCCAGCAGCAAATTGGCCAGGGGGACAGATACGCAGTATTTT. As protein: CASSKLARGTDTQYF.

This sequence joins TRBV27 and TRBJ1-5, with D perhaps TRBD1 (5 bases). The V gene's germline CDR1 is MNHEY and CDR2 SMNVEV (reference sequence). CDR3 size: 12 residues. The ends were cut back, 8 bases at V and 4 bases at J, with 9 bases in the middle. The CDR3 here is CASRQGNQPQHF. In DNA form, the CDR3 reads TGTGCCAGCCGTCAGGGTAATCAGCCCCAGCATTTT.

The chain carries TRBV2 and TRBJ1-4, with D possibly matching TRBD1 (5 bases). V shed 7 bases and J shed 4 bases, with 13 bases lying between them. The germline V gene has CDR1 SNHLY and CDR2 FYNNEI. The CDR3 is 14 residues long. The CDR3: CASMLGGGNEKLFF. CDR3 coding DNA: TGTGCCAGCATGCTGGGGGGTGGTAATGAAAAACTGTTTTTT.

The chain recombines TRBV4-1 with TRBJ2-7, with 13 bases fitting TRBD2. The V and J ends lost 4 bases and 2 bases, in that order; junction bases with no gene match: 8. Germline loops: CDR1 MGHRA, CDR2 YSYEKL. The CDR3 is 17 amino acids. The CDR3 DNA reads TGCGCCAGCAGCCTCTCCACTAGCGGGAGGGTCCCCTACGAGCAGTACTTC. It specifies CASSLSTSGRVPYEQYF.

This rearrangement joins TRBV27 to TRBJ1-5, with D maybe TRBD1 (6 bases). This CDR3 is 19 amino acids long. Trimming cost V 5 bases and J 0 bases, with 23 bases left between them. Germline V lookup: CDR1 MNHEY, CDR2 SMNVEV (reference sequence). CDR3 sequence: CASSALGQRIGSSNQPQHF. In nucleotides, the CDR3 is TGTGCCAGCAGTGCCCTAGGACAGCGCATTGGGTCTAGCAATCAGCCCCAGCATTTT.

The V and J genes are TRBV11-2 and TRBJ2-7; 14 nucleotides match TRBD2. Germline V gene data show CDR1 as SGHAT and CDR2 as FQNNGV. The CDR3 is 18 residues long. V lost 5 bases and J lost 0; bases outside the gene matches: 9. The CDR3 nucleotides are TGTGCCAGCAGCCCCGGACTAGCGGGAGGTCTAAACTCCTACGAGCAGTACTTC. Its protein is CASSPGLAGGLNSYEQYF.

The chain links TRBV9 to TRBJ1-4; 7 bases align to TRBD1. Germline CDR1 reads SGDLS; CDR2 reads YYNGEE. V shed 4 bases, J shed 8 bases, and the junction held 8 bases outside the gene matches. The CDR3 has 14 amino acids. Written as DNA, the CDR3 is TGTGCCAGCAGCCCCACAGGGGACCTAGAAAAACTGTTTTTT. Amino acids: CASSPTGDLEKLFF.

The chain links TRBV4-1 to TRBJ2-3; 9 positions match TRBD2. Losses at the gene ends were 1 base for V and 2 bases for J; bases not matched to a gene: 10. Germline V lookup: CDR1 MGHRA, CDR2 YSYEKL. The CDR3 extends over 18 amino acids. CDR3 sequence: CASSQAPRGGGITDTQYF. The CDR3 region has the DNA TGCGCCAGCAGCCAAGCGCCTCGCGGGGGGGGGATCACAGATACGCAGTATTTT.

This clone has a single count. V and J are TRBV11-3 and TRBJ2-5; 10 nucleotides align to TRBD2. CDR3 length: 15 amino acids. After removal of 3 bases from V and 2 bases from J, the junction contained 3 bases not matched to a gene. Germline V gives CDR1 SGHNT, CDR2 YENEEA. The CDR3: CASSLGTSEQETQYF. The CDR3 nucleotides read TGTGCCAGCAGCTTGGGGACTAGCGAACAAGAGACCCAGTACTTC.

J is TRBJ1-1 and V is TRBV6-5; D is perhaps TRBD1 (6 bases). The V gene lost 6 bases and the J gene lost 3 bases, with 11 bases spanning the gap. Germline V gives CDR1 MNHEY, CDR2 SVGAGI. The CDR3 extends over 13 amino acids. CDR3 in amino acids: CASSRGQYTEAFF. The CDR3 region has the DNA TGTGCCAGCAGCCGCGGACAGTACACTGAAGCTTTCTTT.

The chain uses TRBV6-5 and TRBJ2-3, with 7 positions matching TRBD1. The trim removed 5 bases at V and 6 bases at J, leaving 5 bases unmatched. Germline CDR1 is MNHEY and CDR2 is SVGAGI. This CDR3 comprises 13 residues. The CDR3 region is CASSLGQQDTQYF. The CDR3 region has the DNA TGTGCCAGCAGTCTGGGACAGCAGGATACGCAGTATTTT.

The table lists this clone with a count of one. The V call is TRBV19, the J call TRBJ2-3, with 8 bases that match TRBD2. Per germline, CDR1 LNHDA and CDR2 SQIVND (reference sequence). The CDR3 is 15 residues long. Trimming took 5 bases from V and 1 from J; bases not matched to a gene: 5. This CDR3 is CASSPAGGRTDTQYF. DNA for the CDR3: TGTGCCAGTAGTCCCGCGGGGGGCCGCACAGATACGCAGTATTTT.

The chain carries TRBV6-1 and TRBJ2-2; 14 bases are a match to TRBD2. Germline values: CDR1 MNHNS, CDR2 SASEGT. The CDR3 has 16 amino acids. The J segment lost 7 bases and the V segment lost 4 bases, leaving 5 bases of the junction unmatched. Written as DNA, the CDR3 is TGTGCCAGCAGTGCCCCCGGGACTAGCGGGAGCGGGGAGCTGTTTTTT. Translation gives CASSAPGTSGSGELFF.

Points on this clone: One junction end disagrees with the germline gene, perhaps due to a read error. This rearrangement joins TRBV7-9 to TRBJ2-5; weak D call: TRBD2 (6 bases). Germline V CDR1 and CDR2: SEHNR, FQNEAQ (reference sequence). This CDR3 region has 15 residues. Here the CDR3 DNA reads TGTTCCAGCAGCTTAGAATCGACGGGGAGGGAGACCCAGTACTTC. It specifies CSSSLESTGRETQYF.

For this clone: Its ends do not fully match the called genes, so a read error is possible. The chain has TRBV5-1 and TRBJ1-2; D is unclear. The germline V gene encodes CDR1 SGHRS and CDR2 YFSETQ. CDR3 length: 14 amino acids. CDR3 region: CAGSLPQEGYGYTF. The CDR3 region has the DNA TGCGCCGGCAGCTTGCCGCAAGAGGGCTATGGCTACACCTTC.

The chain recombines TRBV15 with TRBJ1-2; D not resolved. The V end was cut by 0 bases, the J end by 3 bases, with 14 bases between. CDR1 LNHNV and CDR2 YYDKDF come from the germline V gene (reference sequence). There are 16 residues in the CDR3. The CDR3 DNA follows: TGTGCCACCAGCAGAGATTACCCCACGAGGGACTATGGCTACACCTTC. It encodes CATSRDYPTRDYGYTF.

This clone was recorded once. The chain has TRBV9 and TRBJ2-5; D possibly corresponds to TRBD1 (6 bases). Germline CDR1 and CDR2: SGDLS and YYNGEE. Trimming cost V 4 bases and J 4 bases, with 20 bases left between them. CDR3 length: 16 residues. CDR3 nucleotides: TGTGCCAGCAGCCACCATCACAGGGACGCCCGAGAGACCCAGTACTTC. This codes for CASSHHHRDARETQYF.

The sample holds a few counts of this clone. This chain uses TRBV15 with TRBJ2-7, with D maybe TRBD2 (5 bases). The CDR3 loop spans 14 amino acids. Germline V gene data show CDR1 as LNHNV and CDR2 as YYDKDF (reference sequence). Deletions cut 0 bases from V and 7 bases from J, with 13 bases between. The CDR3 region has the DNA TGTGCCACCAGCAGAGATTTTGAGGGTATTGAGCAGTACTTC. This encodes CATSRDFEGIEQYF.

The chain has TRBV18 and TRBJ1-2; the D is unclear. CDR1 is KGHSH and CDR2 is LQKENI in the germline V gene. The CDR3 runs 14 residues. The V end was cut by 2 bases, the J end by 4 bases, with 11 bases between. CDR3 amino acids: CASSPNRDSYGYTF. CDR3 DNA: TGTGCCAGCTCACCAAACCGGGATTCCTATGGCTACACCTTC.